The clone carrying this T cell receptor beta chain was detected many times. Its specificity is unknown. These data come from a study of T-cell reconstitution after alpha-beta-depleted transplantation in children. V shed 6 bases, J shed 5 bases, and the junction held 9 bases outside the gene matches. The CDR3 is 14 amino acids. Germline V gives CDR1 SQVTM, CDR2 ANQGSEA. Whole-study findings and limits: Alpha-beta T cells about two months after transplant reportedly derived from several hundred expanded graft clones.

As it was prepared, the TCRbeta library received unique molecular identifiers. TCRdb called the PCR reads again in MiXCR, with one record for every CDR3 protein. The sample includes around 490,000 distinct CDR3 sequences, about an eighth of them seen just once. Sequences were derived from PBMCs, mostly from graft donor cells, sampled 180 days after TCRalphabeta/CD19-depleted stem cell transplant. V is TRBV29-1 and J is TRBJ2-7; 11 nucleotides match TRBD2. The clonotype originates from a female patient between 2 and 15 years old who had a stem cell transplant for aplastic anemia, so the T cells may come from the graft donor. CDR3 sequence reads: CSVGAPSGRHEQYF. The CDR3 DNA follows: TGCAGCGTGGGGGCCCCTAGCGGGAGGCACGAGCAGTACTTC.